This T cell receptor (beta chain) emerged from a study of cytomegalovirus exposure and HLA in healthy donors. Study observations and caveats: An analysis done earlier found most TCR beta V segments productive about 90% or about 30% of the time. TCR beta chain V- and J-gene trimming was linked, in a later analysis, to a missense variant in DCLRE1C. Common viral pathogens were later found to be apparently linked to several of the most significant clusters.

In the PCR, 60 Vbeta and 13 Jbeta primers were used. Clones were read by immunoSEQ multiplex PCR, and TCRdb kept only the in-frame ones, dropping some. The sample lists about 160,000 clones, 80% to 90% seen once, with approximately 2% in the top ten. Germline-derived CDR1 and CDR2 are SGHTA and FQGNSA. The CDR3 sequence is 15 residues long. With V trimmed by 1 base and J by 5 bases, 5 bases remained unmatched. Of note for this clone: Its target is not known.

The TCR was taken from a woman between 18 and 29 years old in good health and CMV-seronegative. The sequenced sample was PBMCs. This chain joins TRBV7-2 and TRBJ2-7, with 10 bases aligning to TRBD1. Here the CDR3 reads CASSLGGQGGNEQYF. The CDR3 DNA is TGTGCCAGCAGCTTAGGTGGACAGGGGGGCAACGAGCAGTACTTC. The entire variable domain, with the rest obtained from reference TRBV7-2 and TRBJ2-7, is as follows: GAGVSQSPSNKVTEKGKDVELRCDPISGHTALYWYRQSLGQGLEFLIYFQGNSAPDKSGLPSDRFSAERTGGSVSTLTIQRTQQEDSAVYLCASSLGGQGGNEQYFGPGTRLTVT.